Below, 4 T cell receptor beta chains from the same sample are listed, as sequenced in a study of blood T cells in healthy people across ages (dated by TCRdb to 2013 to 2016). Preparation of the library involved 5' RACE. The sequencing machine was an Illumina HiSeq 2500. A second PCR of roughly 7 to 11 cycles was performed with a sample-barcoded 5' primer and a J-beta primer mix. TCRdb's own reprocessing of the public reads used fastp at Q25 and MiXCR and kept productive beta chains. Entries are consolidated by CDR3 protein sequence, retaining the most common genes and DNA. In this sample the table shows roughly 650,000 distinct CDR3 sequences, approximately 29% of which occur a single time. 15% to 19% of the sample rests with the top ten. The source material was blood. The receptors were sampled from a woman aged 80 or older in good health. Donor details come from another sample of the same person, matched by shared clones.

The chain combines TRBV7-9 with TRBJ2-1, with 9 bases identical to TRBD1. Germline CDR1 reads SEHNR; CDR2 reads FQNEAQ (reference sequence). The CDR3 totals 13 residues. Germline trimming cut 5 bases from V and 9 bases from J; bases unmatched to any gene: 5. The CDR3 spells CASSRTGGTEQFF. The CDR3 DNA reads as TGTGCCAGCAGCCGAACAGGGGGCACTGAGCAGTTCTTC.

Regarding this clonotype: A much more abundant neighbour one base away suggests this may be a read error. J is TRBJ2-7 and V is TRBV25-1; D not certain. Trimming stripped 0 bases from V and 2 bases from J, with 5 bases between. This CDR3 has 13 residues. Germline CDR1 is MGHDK and CDR2 is SYGVNS. In nucleotides, the CDR3 is TGTGCCAGCAGTGAATACGGGCCCTACGAGCAGTACTTC. Protein: CASSEYGPYEQYF.

This clonotype appeared many times. The rearrangement uses TRBV20-1 and TRBJ2-3, with D unresolved. Germline CDR1 reads DFQATT; CDR2 reads SNEGSKA (reference sequence). Trimming took off 1 base at V and 4 bases at J, with 18 bases between the two ends. The CDR3 length is 16 residues. CDR3 residues: CSARVPRPNLADTQYF. CDR3 coding DNA: TGCAGTGCTAGAGTACCGAGGCCCAACCTGGCAGATACGCAGTATTTT.

This clonotype turned up a few times. The chain recombines TRBV2 with TRBJ1-4; the match to TRBD1 covers 9 bases. Germline trimming cut 5 bases from V and 6 bases from J; bases unmatched to any gene: 4. CDR1 is SNHLY, CDR2 FYNNEI, per germline. The CDR3 spans 14 residues. CDR3 loop: CASSRDRVDEKLFF. The DNA of the CDR3 is TGTGCCAGCAGTCGGGACAGGGTAGATGAAAAACTGTTTTTT.